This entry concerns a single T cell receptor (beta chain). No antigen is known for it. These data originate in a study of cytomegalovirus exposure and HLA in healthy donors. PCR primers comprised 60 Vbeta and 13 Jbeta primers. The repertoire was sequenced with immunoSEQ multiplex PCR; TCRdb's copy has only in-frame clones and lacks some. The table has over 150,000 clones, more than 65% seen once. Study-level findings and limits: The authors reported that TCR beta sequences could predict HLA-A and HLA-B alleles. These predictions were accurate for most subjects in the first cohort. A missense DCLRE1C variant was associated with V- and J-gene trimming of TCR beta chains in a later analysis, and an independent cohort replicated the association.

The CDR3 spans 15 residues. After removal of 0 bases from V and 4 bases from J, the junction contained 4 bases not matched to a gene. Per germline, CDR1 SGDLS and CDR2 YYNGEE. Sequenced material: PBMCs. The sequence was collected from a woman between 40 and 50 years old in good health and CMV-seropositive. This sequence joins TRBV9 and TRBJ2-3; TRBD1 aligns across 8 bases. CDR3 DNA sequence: TGTGCCAGCAGCGTAGCAGGGGGCAGGGCAGATACGCAGTATTTT. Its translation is CASSVAGGRADTQYF. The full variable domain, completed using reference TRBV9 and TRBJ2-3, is DSGVTQTPKHLITATGQRVTLRCSPRSGDLSVYWYQQSLDQGLQFLIQYYNGEERAKGNILERFSAQQFPDLHSELNLSSLELGDSALYFCASSVAGGRADTQYFGPGTRLTVL.